The rows below give T cell receptor beta chains drawn from one sample of a study of CD8 T cells in ankylosing spondylitis. From the 5' RACE reads, TCRdb called clonotypes with MiXCR, one entry per CDR3 protein. The table has around 180,000 distinct CDR3 sequences, 13% seen once. Sequencing input: blood, either unsorted or a sorted T cell fraction (not recorded which). The receptor set was obtained from a female donor with ankylosing spondylitis or in good health (not recorded which). The CDR3 runs from the conserved cysteine through the conserved F or W. The D gene is left open where the match is weak. A row's size may be missing; if present it is once, few, many or a size class.

J gene	CDR3 length	V gene	clone size	D gene	CDR3 protein	CDR3 DNA
TRBJ2-1	14	TRBV10-3	many	.	CAISQLSSYNEQFF	TGTGCCATCAGCCAATTGAGCTCCTACAATGAGCAGTTCTTC
TRBJ1-1	14	TRBV2	many	TRBD1	CASSEAFWDSEAFF	TGTGCCAGCAGTGAAGCTTTCTGGGACAGTGAAGCTTTCTTT
TRBJ1-1	14	TRBV5-5	many	.	CASSGDLRNTEAFF	TGTGCCAGCAGCGGAGACTTGAGGAACACTGAAGCTTTCTTT
TRBJ2-2	14	TRBV20-1	many	.	CSATGTRNTGELFF	TGCAGTGCTACCGGGACGCGGAACACCGGGGAGCTGTTTTTT
TRBJ2-3	15	TRBV12-3/TRBV12-4	.	TRBD2	CASNKTSARTDTQYF	TGTGCCAGCAACAAGACTAGCGCCCGCACAGATACGCAGTATTTT
TRBJ2-7	12	TRBV29-1	few	.	CSVEDHGVEQYF	TGCAGCGTTGAAGATCACGGGGTCGAGCAGTACTTC
TRBJ2-1	14	TRBV3-1	many	TRBD2	CASSQFRLAGEQFF	TGTGCCAGCAGCCAATTTCGACTAGCGGGGGAGCAGTTCTTC
TRBJ2-7	14	TRBV20-1	many	.	CSARRAGARDEQYF	TGCAGTGCTAGAAGGGCAGGGGCGAGGGACGAGCAGTACTTC
TRBJ2-2	17	TRBV7-2	many	TRBD2	CASSLWTSAGNTGELFF	TGTGCCAGCAGCTTATGGACTAGCGCGGGGAACACCGGGGAGCTGTTTTTT
TRBJ2-5	13	TRBV20-1	many	.	CSAREHDQETQYF	TGCAGTGCTAGAGAGCACGACCAAGAGACCCAGTACTTC
TRBJ1-3	13	TRBV20-1	many	.	CSARMDGGNTIYF	TGCAGTGCTAGGATGGACGGTGGAAACACCATATATTTT
TRBJ2-2	14	TRBV6-1	many	.	CASGQGKNTGELFF	TGTGCCAGCGGGCAGGGGAAGAACACCGGGGAGCTGTTTTTT
TRBJ2-5	14	TRBV7-2	many	TRBD1	CASSIEDRGETQYF	TGTGCCAGCAGCATCGAGGACAGGGGGGAGACCCAGTACTTC
TRBJ1-2	12	TRBV30	.	.	CAWTLDSYGYTF	TGTGCCTGGACTCTAGACTCTTATGGCTACACCTTC
TRBJ1-1	11	TRBV7-9	.	.	CASSWRSVAFF	TGTGCCAGCAGTTGGAGGTCTGTCGCTTTCTTT
TRBJ2-5	15	TRBV28	many	.	CASSLWISEQETQYF	TGTGCCAGCAGTTTATGGATTAGCGAACAAGAGACCCAGTACTTC
TRBJ2-2	16	TRBV11-2	few	.	CASSLQPGALAGELFF	TGTGCCAGCAGCTTACAGCCGGGAGCTCTTGCCGGGGAGCTGTTTTTT
TRBJ2-5	13	TRBV7-7	.	.	CASSLAYQETQYF	TGTGCCAGCAGCTTAGCCTACCAAGAGACCCAGTACTTC
TRBJ1-5	14	TRBV20-1	many	.	CSARDQRGVQPQHF	TGCAGTGCTAGAGATCAAAGGGGTGTGCAGCCCCAGCATTTT
TRBJ2-1	15	TRBV18	many	.	CASSPGLSSYNEQFF	TGTGCCAGCTCACCAGGCCTTAGCTCCTACAATGAGCAGTTCTTC
TRBJ2-2	13	TRBV20-1	many	.	CSASPFNTGELFF	TGCAGTGCTAGTCCCTTTAACACCGGGGAGCTGTTTTTT
TRBJ2-1	17	TRBV20-1	few	.	CSARVALSGSSYNEQFF	TGCAGTGCTAGGGTCGCCCTTAGCGGAAGCTCCTACAATGAGCAGTTCTTC
TRBJ1-1	15	TRBV11-3	few	.	CASSLDMRMNTEAFF	TGTGCCAGCAGCTTAGATATGCGTATGAACACTGAAGCTTTCTTT
TRBJ2-3	14	TRBV14	many	.	CASSRKGRTDTQYF	TGTGCCAGCAGCCGGAAAGGGCGGACAGATACGCAGTATTTT
TRBJ2-7	14	TRBV20-1	many	TRBD1	CSAGRRGTGDEQYF	TGCAGTGCTGGCCGCCGAGGGACAGGGGACGAGCAGTACTTC
TRBJ1-5	12	TRBV19	many	TRBD1	CATGTGSQPQHF	TGTGCCACCGGGACAGGGAGTCAGCCCCAGCATTTT
TRBJ2-2	17	TRBV7-9	many	TRBD2	CASSPTPSGRNTGELFF	TGTGCCAGCAGCCCTACACCTAGCGGAAGGAACACCGGGGAGCTGTTTTTT
TRBJ1-4	16	TRBV6-1	many	.	CASTRSGGAANEKLFF	TGTGCCAGCACAAGATCAGGAGGGGCAGCTAATGAAAAACTGTTTTTT
TRBJ2-7	14	TRBV5-1	many	.	CASSSTGKEIEQYF	TGCGCCAGCAGCTCGACAGGTAAAGAAATCGAGCAGTACTTC
TRBJ2-3	12	TRBV28	.	.	CASSNLIYTQYF	TGTGCCAGCTCCAACCTAATCTATACGCAGTATTTT
TRBJ2-2	16	TRBV5-6	.	TRBD1	CAGSLGWDRNTGELFF	TGTGCCGGCAGCTTGGGTTGGGACAGAAACACCGGGGAGCTGTTTTTT
TRBJ1-2	13	TRBV6-5	many	.	CASSYDRNYGYTF	TGTGCCAGCAGTTATGACAGAAACTATGGCTACACCTTC
TRBJ2-7	12	TRBV29-1	few	.	CSVEEGQYEQYF	TGCAGCGTTGAAGAAGGACAGTACGAGCAGTACTTC
TRBJ2-1	15	TRBV29-1	many	.	CSVEVQGQHYNEQFF	TGCAGCGTTGAAGTGCAGGGACAACACTACAATGAGCAGTTCTTC
TRBJ2-7	12	TRBV20-1	many	.	CSVSSRTYEQYF	TGCAGTGTGTCTAGCAGGACCTACGAGCAGTACTTC
TRBJ2-7	9	TRBV27	.	.	CASRFEQYF	TGTGCCAGCCGTTTTGAGCAGTACTTC
TRBJ2-7	14	TRBV5-1	few	TRBD1	CASSLGDSNYEQYF	TGCGCCAGCAGCTTGGGGGACAGTAACTACGAGCAGTACTTC
TRBJ2-4	13	TRBV5-1	few	.	CASSLDLPDIQYF	TGCGCCAGCAGCTTGGACCTCCCGGACATTCAGTACTTC
TRBJ2-2	14	TRBV12-3/TRBV12-4	many	.	CASSLGGGIGELFF	TGTGCCAGCAGTTTGGGAGGGGGCATCGGGGAGCTGTTTTTT
TRBJ2-7	15	TRBV7-9	few	TRBD1	CASSQGQGVSYEQYF	TGTGCCAGCAGCCAGGGACAGGGGGTGAGCTACGAGCAGTACTTC
TRBJ2-5	15	TRBV20-1	many	TRBD2	CSASADSGTQETQYF	TGCAGTGCTAGCGCAGATAGCGGGACTCAAGAGACCCAGTACTTC
TRBJ1-2	16	TRBV6-1	few	TRBD1	CASSEVGTASSRGYTF	TGTGCCAGCAGTGAAGTGGGGACAGCGAGTTCGAGGGGCTACACCTTC
TRBJ1-1	14	TRBV7-2	few	TRBD1	CASSKRQGITEAFF	TGTGCCAGCAGCAAACGACAGGGCATAACTGAAGCTTTCTTT